The entry that follows covers one T cell receptor beta chain sequence. No antigen is known for it. Subsequent to 10 days of culture, CD4+ T cells were isolated. Each participant received a vaccine that was either BNT162b2 or mRNA-1273, given as two doses. Both day 3 and day 7 saw half the medium replaced with IL-2 medium. This entry comes from a study of vaccination effects on CD4 cells after COVID-19. Profiled with immunoSEQ multiplex PCR; TCRdb holds only in-frame clones, not every one. This table holds 25,000 to 35,000 clones, just under 75% found once. Trimming left V 4 bases short and J 6 bases short, with 18 bases between. The CDR3 has 16 amino acids. Germline V gene data show CDR1 as LGHDT and CDR2 as YNNKEL (reference sequence).

The chain carries TRBV3-1 (or the pseudogene TRBV3-2) and TRBJ2-2; tentatively, D is TRBD1 (5 bases). The receptor was derived from a human donor who received a COVID-19 vaccine. The sample here was CD4+ T cells from PBMCs cultured without peptide, taken after COVID-19 vaccination. As DNA, the CDR3 is TGTGCCAGCAGCCCCCGCCAGGGTGGGATGCCCGGGGAGCTGTTTTTT. Protein product: CASSPRQGGMPGELFF.